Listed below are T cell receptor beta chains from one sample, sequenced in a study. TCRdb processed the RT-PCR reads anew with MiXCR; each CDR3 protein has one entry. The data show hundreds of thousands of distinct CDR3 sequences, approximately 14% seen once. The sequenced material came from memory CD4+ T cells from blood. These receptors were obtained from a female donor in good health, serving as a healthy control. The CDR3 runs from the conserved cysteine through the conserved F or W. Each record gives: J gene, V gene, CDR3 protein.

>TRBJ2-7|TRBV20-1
CSARSQGDYEQYF
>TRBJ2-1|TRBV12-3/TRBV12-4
CASMTGVSNNEQFF
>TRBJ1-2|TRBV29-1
CSVEKTGRNGYTF
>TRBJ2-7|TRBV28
CASSLGREIYEQYF
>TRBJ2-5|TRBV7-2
CASSSRARSGVTGETQYF
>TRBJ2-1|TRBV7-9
CASSFFLDLGEQFF
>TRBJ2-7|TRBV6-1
CASSVVGGEQYF
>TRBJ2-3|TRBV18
CASSPRQSSTDTQYF
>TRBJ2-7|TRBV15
CATSRGQVNHEQYF
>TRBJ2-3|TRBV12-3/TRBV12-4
CASSASGRAAYF
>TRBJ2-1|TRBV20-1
CSAGNWTSGDEQFF
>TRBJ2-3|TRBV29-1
CSVVPAGDTQYF
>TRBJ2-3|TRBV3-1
CASSQMTGTDTQYF
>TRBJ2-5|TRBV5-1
CASSFLTGGGETQYF
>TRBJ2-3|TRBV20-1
CSRRGPQRTGGATDTQYF
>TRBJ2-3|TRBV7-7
CASSFFPWTGGNTDTQYF
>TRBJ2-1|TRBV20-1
CSASPQPELDEQFF
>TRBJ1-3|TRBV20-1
CSAAFLTTGSGNTIYF
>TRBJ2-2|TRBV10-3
CATRDGSNTGELFF
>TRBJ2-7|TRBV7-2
CASSDAGQPPYEQYF